The rows below give T cell receptor beta chains drawn from one sample of a study of blood T cell repertoires in COVID-19. Profiling relied on immunoSEQ multiplex PCR, and the TCRdb table lists in-frame clones only, not all of them. The table has 130,000 to 150,000 clones, more than 70% seen once. Sequenced material: peripheral blood. The receptors stem from a human donor in a cohort sampled during active COVID-19. Both conserved end residues are part of each CDR3. Each record gives: D gene, clone size, CDR3 length, V gene, J gene, CDR3 protein, CDR3 DNA. The D gene is left open where the match is weak. Part of the rows lack a size; the others show once, few, many or a class for expanded clones.

TRBD1,-,15,TRBV6-5,TRBJ2-1,CASTETGEAYNEQFF,TGTGCCAGCACCGAGACAGGGGAGGCCTACAATGAGCAGTTCTTC
-,-,14,TRBV11-2,TRBJ1-1,CASRMWTENTEAFF,TGTGCCAGCCGGATGTGGACAGAAAACACTGAAGCTTTCTTT
-,-,16,TRBV11-2,TRBJ1-1,CASSLGSGWGNTEAFF,TGTGCCAGCAGCTTAGGATCGGGATGGGGGAACACTGAAGCTTTCTTT
-,-,14,TRBV19,TRBJ2-1,CASSSGGFYNEQFF,TGTGCCAGTAGCTCGGGGGGCTTCTACAATGAGCAGTTCTTC
TRBD1,-,19,TRBV5-5,TRBJ2-2,CASSPTPGQGGANTGELFF,TGTGCCAGCAGCCCGACCCCAGGACAGGGAGGAGCGAACACCGGGGAGCTGTTTTTT
-,-,15,TRBV5-6,TRBJ2-4,CASSLGQLAKNIQYF,TGTGCCAGCAGCTTGGGACAGCTAGCCAAAAACATTCAGTACTTC
TRBD1,-,17,TRBV12-5,TRBJ2-5,CASGLGQGAGYQETQYF,TGTGCTAGTGGTTTGGGACAGGGGGCCGGGTACCAAGAGACCCAGTACTTC
TRBD2,-,17,TRBV18,TRBJ2-5,CASSLDASGSGRETQYF,TGTGCCAGCTCACTCGACGCTAGCGGGTCAGGCAGGGAGACCCAGTACTTC
-,-,14,TRBV15,TRBJ2-3,CATSPRGWTDTQYF,TGTGCCACCAGCCCCCGGGGGTGGACAGATACGCAGTATTTT
-,-,14,TRBV4-2,TRBJ1-1,CASSQAGLNTEAFF,TGTGCCAGCAGCCAGGCAGGATTGAACACTGAAGCTTTCTTT
-,-,19,TRBV2,TRBJ1-6,CASSEEYVVIEGGNSPLHF,TGTGCCAGCAGTGAAGAATATGTGGTGATTGAGGGGGGGAATTCACCCCTCCACTTT
-,-,13,TRBV12-3/TRBV12-4,TRBJ2-1,CASSRGSYNEQFF,TGTGCCAGCAGCCGGGGCTCCTACAATGAGCAGTTCTTC
-,few,14,TRBV2,TRBJ1-5,CASSPQARNQPQHF,TGTGCCAGCAGTCCGCAGGCCCGCAATCAGCCCCAGCATTTT
-,-,15,TRBV5-1,TRBJ1-1,CASSLALGRRTEAFF,TGCGCCAGCAGCTTGGCCCTAGGGAGGCGCACTGAAGCTTTCTTT
TRBD2,-,17,TRBV5-6,TRBJ2-3,CASTSLVSSGSTDTQYF,TGTGCCAGCACTTCGTTGGTTTCTAGCGGAAGCACAGATACGCAGTATTTT
-,-,16,TRBV4-1,TRBJ1-2,CASSQDPRTGLTGYTF,TGCGCCAGCAGCCAAGATCCACGTACAGGGCTGACTGGCTACACCTTC
TRBD2,-,17,TRBV5-1,TRBJ2-1,CASSLATGTSSYNEQFF,TGCGCCAGCAGCTTGGCAACCGGGACTAGCTCCTACAATGAGCAGTTCTTC
TRBD2,-,16,TRBV4-3,TRBJ2-1,CASSQVWRGSNNEQFF,TGCGCCAGCAGCCAAGTGTGGCGGGGGTCGAACAATGAGCAGTTCTTC
TRBD1,-,15,TRBV5-1,TRBJ1-1,CASSPPGQLNTEAFF,TGCGCCAGCAGCCCGCCGGGACAGCTGAACACTGAAGCTTTCTTT
-,-,16,TRBV21-1,TRBJ1-5,CASSKARGLSNQPQHF,TGTGCCAGCAGCAAAGCCAGGGGCCTTAGCAATCAGCCCCAGCATTTT
-,-,11,TRBV29-1,TRBJ2-3,CSVVSGTTQYF,TGCAGCGTTGTTTCAGGAACTACGCAGTATTTT
TRBD1,-,14,TRBV4-1,TRBJ2-7,CASSPDRDNYEQYF,TGCGCCAGCAGCCCCGACAGGGATAACTACGAGCAGTACTTC
-,-,15,TRBV5-1,TRBJ2-5,CASSLARQAAETQYF,TGCGCCAGCAGCTTGGCCCGACAGGCAGCGGAGACCCAGTACTTC
-,-,14,TRBV2,TRBJ1-1,CASSELRGHTEAFF,TGTGCCAGCAGTGAGCTGAGAGGCCACACTGAAGCTTTCTTT
TRBD2,-,19,TRBV7-9,TRBJ2-3,CASSLALGLAGSSTDTQYF,TGTGCCAGCAGCTTAGCGTTGGGACTAGCGGGCTCATCCACAGATACGCAGTATTTT
-,-,14,TRBV29-1,TRBJ2-3,CSVGLGAIADTQYF,TGCAGCGTTGGCTTGGGGGCCATAGCAGATACGCAGTATTTT
-,-,15,TRBV6-5,TRBJ2-7,CASSYGAGDPYEQYF,TGTGCCAGCAGTTACGGGGCAGGGGATCCCTACGAGCAGTACTTC
TRBD2,-,15,TRBV9,TRBJ2-5,CASSPSTSGVETQYF,TGTGCCAGCAGCCCTTCGACTAGCGGGGTAGAGACCCAGTACTTC
TRBD2,once,12,TRBV6-5,TRBJ2-1,CASWDYYNEQFF,TGTGCCAGCTGGGACTACTACAATGAGCAGTTCTTC
TRBD1,-,12,TRBV12-3/TRBV12-4,TRBJ1-5,CASRQGNQPQHF,TGTGCCAGCCGACAGGGGAATCAGCCCCAGCATTTT
TRBD2,-,16,TRBV4-3,TRBJ2-1,CASSLNNGGAIDEQFF,TGCGCCAGCAGCCTAAATAACGGGGGGGCCATCGATGAGCAGTTCTTC
TRBD2,once,15,TRBV7-6,TRBJ2-5,CASSARGGKGETQYF,TGTGCCAGCAGCGCCCGGGGGGGGAAGGGGGAGACCCAGTACTTC
TRBD1,-,14,TRBV7-9,TRBJ1-2,CASSIQGPGYGYTF,TGTGCCAGCAGCATACAGGGGCCGGGTTATGGCTACACCTTC
-,-,16,TRBV15,TRBJ2-5,CATSGYGAGRLGTQYF,TGTGCCACCAGCGGATATGGGGCAGGGCGTTTGGGGACCCAGTACTTC